This is a list of T cell receptor beta chains from one sample in a study of human T cells and chemical hapten exposure. Using its own MiXCR run on the RACE reads, TCRdb lists one record per CDR3 protein. The sample consists of approximately 80,000 distinct CDR3 sequences, approximately 12% of them appearing once. The sample here was whole blood, taken in connection with sensitization to the hapten diphenylcyclopropenone (DPC). The receptors here all came from a woman between 45 and 60 years old with alopecia areata. Some clones in this sample may be carry-over from other donors' samples. Both conserved end residues are part of each CDR3. A D gene is named only where the DNA matches it firmly. Some rows mark clone size as missing; the rest say once, few, many or name a class of expanded clone.

v_gene: TRBV20-1
abundance: few
len: 13
j_gene: TRBJ1-1
d_gene: .
CDR3nt: TGCAGTGCTATTCAGGGGATGAACACTGAAGCTTTCTTT
CDR3aa: CSAIQGMNTEAFF

v_gene: TRBV6-2/TRBV6-3
abundance: many
len: 15
j_gene: TRBJ2-1
d_gene: TRBD1
CDR3nt: TGTGCCAGCAGTTACGGGACAGTGGAACTAGATGAGCAGTTCTTC
CDR3aa: CASSYGTVELDEQFF

v_gene: TRBV28
abundance: .
len: 14
j_gene: TRBJ2-7
d_gene: .
CDR3nt: TGTGCCAGCAGTTTGTTTGAGGGGACCTACGAGCAGTACTTC
CDR3aa: CASSLFEGTYEQYF

v_gene: TRBV15
abundance: many
len: 16
j_gene: TRBJ1-5
d_gene: TRBD1
CDR3nt: TGTGCCACCAGCCCGTGGGACAGGGCTAGCAATCAGCCCCAGCATTTT
CDR3aa: CATSPWDRASNQPQHF

v_gene: TRBV21-1
abundance: few
len: 13
j_gene: TRBJ2-1
d_gene: .
CDR3nt: TGTGCCAGCAGCAAAGAATGGGGCAATGAGCAGTTCTTC
CDR3aa: CASSKEWGNEQFF

v_gene: TRBV20-1
abundance: .
len: 16
j_gene: TRBJ2-7
d_gene: .
CDR3nt: TGCAGTGCTAGAGATCCTAGGACTACGTACTCCTACGAGCAGTACTTC
CDR3aa: CSARDPRTTYSYEQYF

v_gene: TRBV7-9
abundance: few
len: 19
j_gene: TRBJ2-2
d_gene: TRBD2
CDR3nt: TGTGCCAGCAGCTTCGCCTCCATCGATAGCGGGACCAACACCGGGGAGCTGTTTTTT
CDR3aa: CASSFASIDSGTNTGELFF

v_gene: TRBV5-6
abundance: many
len: 13
j_gene: TRBJ1-2
d_gene: .
CDR3nt: TGTGCCAGCAGCCGTGATCCGAACTATGGCTACACCTTC
CDR3aa: CASSRDPNYGYTF

v_gene: TRBV15
abundance: many
len: 14
j_gene: TRBJ1-2
d_gene: .
CDR3nt: TGTGCCATCCGAAACGGTGGGCCAAACTATGGCTACACCTTC
CDR3aa: CAIRNGGPNYGYTF

v_gene: TRBV3-1
abundance: .
len: 15
j_gene: TRBJ2-1
d_gene: TRBD2
CDR3nt: TGTGCCAGCAGTCGGACTAGCGGGACCTACAATGAGCAGTTCTTC
CDR3aa: CASSRTSGTYNEQFF

v_gene: TRBV5-1
abundance: few
len: 15
j_gene: TRBJ2-1
d_gene: TRBD2
CDR3nt: TGCGCCAGCAGCCTGACTAGCGGGAGTCTCGATGAGCAGTTCTTC
CDR3aa: CASSLTSGSLDEQFF

v_gene: TRBV18
abundance: few
len: 12
j_gene: TRBJ1-2
d_gene: .
CDR3nt: TGTGCCAGCTCACCACGGCAGGATGGCTACACCTTC
CDR3aa: CASSPRQDGYTF

v_gene: TRBV10-2
abundance: medium-sized
len: 15
j_gene: TRBJ1-1
d_gene: .
CDR3nt: TGCGCCAGCAGTGAGAGGGACACCCCCTGGGCTGAAGCTTTCTTT
CDR3aa: CASSERDTPWAEAFF

v_gene: TRBV7-9
abundance: .
len: 12
j_gene: TRBJ2-5
d_gene: .
CDR3nt: TGTGCCAGCAGCTTAGTCGATGGGACCCAGTACTTC
CDR3aa: CASSLVDGTQYF

v_gene: TRBV29-1
abundance: .
len: 13
j_gene: TRBJ1-3
d_gene: .
CDR3nt: TGCAGCGTACTAGAGAACTCTGGAAACACCATATATTTT
CDR3aa: CSVLENSGNTIYF

v_gene: TRBV11-1
abundance: .
len: 17
j_gene: TRBJ2-1
d_gene: .
CDR3nt: TGTGCCAGCAGCCCCCTGGAAGCGGGACAGGTCTACAATGAGCAGTTCTTC
CDR3aa: CASSPLEAGQVYNEQFF

v_gene: TRBV4-2
abundance: many
len: 15
j_gene: TRBJ2-1
d_gene: TRBD1
CDR3nt: TGTGCCAGCAGCCCCACCCCGACAGGGGGCCGTGAGCAGTTCTTC
CDR3aa: CASSPTPTGGREQFF

v_gene: TRBV14
abundance: many
len: 15
j_gene: TRBJ2-5
d_gene: .
CDR3nt: TGTGCCAGCAGCCAAGAAAGAAGGATTCAAGAGACCCAGTACTTC
CDR3aa: CASSQERRIQETQYF

v_gene: TRBV10-3
abundance: .
len: 14
j_gene: TRBJ2-3
d_gene: .
CDR3nt: TGTGCCATCAGTGCAGTAGTACACACAGATACGCAGTATTTT
CDR3aa: CAISAVVHTDTQYF

v_gene: TRBV4-1
abundance: .
len: 16
j_gene: TRBJ2-1
d_gene: .
CDR3nt: TGCGCCAGCAGCCAAGTGCTCCAGAGCTCCTACAATGAGCAGTTCTTC
CDR3aa: CASSQVLQSSYNEQFF

v_gene: TRBV9
abundance: .
len: 15
j_gene: TRBJ2-5
d_gene: .
CDR3nt: TGTGCCAGCAGCGTAGGCCTGGGGAGACAAGAGACCCAGTACTTC
CDR3aa: CASSVGLGRQETQYF

v_gene: TRBV7-3
abundance: many
len: 23
j_gene: TRBJ2-1
d_gene: TRBD2
CDR3nt: TGTGCCAGCAGCCTTAACATGCTTACGTTCGGGAGGGGACCCCAAAACTCCTACAATGAGCAGTTCTTC
CDR3aa: CASSLNMLTFGRGPQNSYNEQFF

v_gene: TRBV12-3/TRBV12-4
abundance: .
len: 14
j_gene: TRBJ1-1
d_gene: .
CDR3nt: TGTGCCAGCAGCCTCCTGGATGCAGTGACTGAAGCTTTCTTT
CDR3aa: CASSLLDAVTEAFF

v_gene: TRBV20-1
abundance: .
len: 11
j_gene: TRBJ2-3
d_gene: .
CDR3nt: TGCAGTGCCGGCTCAGCAGATACGCAGTATTTT
CDR3aa: CSAGSADTQYF

v_gene: TRBV6-5
abundance: many
len: 13
j_gene: TRBJ1-3
d_gene: .
CDR3nt: TGTGCCAGCACCTCCCCCGCTGGAAACACCATATATTTT
CDR3aa: CASTSPAGNTIYF

v_gene: TRBV4-1
abundance: few
len: 13
j_gene: TRBJ2-7
d_gene: .
CDR3nt: TGCGCCAGCAGCTCGCGGGACGGCTACGAGCAGTACTTC
CDR3aa: CASSSRDGYEQYF

v_gene: TRBV20-1
abundance: many
len: 13
j_gene: TRBJ1-1
d_gene: .
CDR3nt: TGCAGTGCTTACCGAGGAGGATCCACTGAAGCTTTCTTT
CDR3aa: CSAYRGGSTEAFF

v_gene: TRBV11-1
abundance: many
len: 14
j_gene: TRBJ1-2
d_gene: .
CDR3nt: TGTGCCAGCAGACCGACTGGGGTAGACTATGGCTACACCTTC
CDR3aa: CASRPTGVDYGYTF

v_gene: TRBV3-1
abundance: .
len: 17
j_gene: TRBJ2-3
d_gene: TRBD2
CDR3nt: TGTGCCAGCAGCTATGTATTAGCGGGGGAGAGCACAGATACGCAGTATTTT
CDR3aa: CASSYVLAGESTDTQYF

v_gene: TRBV20-1
abundance: .
len: 13
j_gene: TRBJ2-7
d_gene: TRBD1
CDR3nt: TGCAGTGCTAGGGGACAGGGGATCGACGAGCAGTACTTC
CDR3aa: CSARGQGIDEQYF

v_gene: TRBV29-1
abundance: .
len: 14
j_gene: TRBJ1-1
d_gene: TRBD1
CDR3nt: TGCAGCGTTGATTTAAGCGACAGGGGAAGTAAAGCTTTCTTT
CDR3aa: CSVDLSDRGSKAFF

v_gene: TRBV7-2
abundance: many
len: 15
j_gene: TRBJ2-7
d_gene: TRBD2
CDR3nt: TGTGCCAGCAGCCTGGGACTAGCGGGGGCCTACGAGCAGTACTTC
CDR3aa: CASSLGLAGAYEQYF

v_gene: TRBV11-1
abundance: few
len: 16
j_gene: TRBJ2-7
d_gene: TRBD2
CDR3nt: TGTGCCAGCAGAGACACCGGCGGACTAGCTCGAGGCGAGCAGTACTTC
CDR3aa: CASRDTGGLARGEQYF

v_gene: TRBV5-8
abundance: many
len: 14
j_gene: TRBJ2-7
d_gene: .
CDR3nt: TGTGCCAGCAGCTTGAAGGCAGGTTCCTACGAGCAGTACTTC
CDR3aa: CASSLKAGSYEQYF

v_gene: TRBV5-4
abundance: .
len: 14
j_gene: TRBJ1-1
d_gene: .
CDR3nt: TGTGCCAGCAGCTTGGGGCCCCAGAACACTGAAGCTTTCTTT
CDR3aa: CASSLGPQNTEAFF

v_gene: TRBV6-2/TRBV6-3
abundance: few
len: 14
j_gene: TRBJ2-7
d_gene: .
CDR3nt: TGTGCCACCAAGAGGATTTCAATCATCTACGAGCAGTACTTC
CDR3aa: CATKRISIIYEQYF

v_gene: TRBV7-9
abundance: few
len: 16
j_gene: TRBJ2-5
d_gene: TRBD2
CDR3nt: TGTGCCAGCAGCTTAGTACCTAGCGGGATGGAAGAGACCCAGTACTTC
CDR3aa: CASSLVPSGMEETQYF

v_gene: TRBV6-2/TRBV6-3
abundance: few
len: 17
j_gene: TRBJ1-1
d_gene: TRBD1
CDR3nt: TGTGCCAGCAGCAAGGCAGGGGGAAGCAGACTGAACACTGAAGCTTTCTTT
CDR3aa: CASSKAGGSRLNTEAFF

v_gene: TRBV10-3
abundance: .
len: 14
j_gene: TRBJ2-1
d_gene: .
CDR3nt: TGTGCCATCAAGGCGGGAAGTTCCTACAATGAGCAGTTCTTC
CDR3aa: CAIKAGSSYNEQFF

v_gene: TRBV7-9
abundance: few
len: 11
j_gene: TRBJ2-1
d_gene: .
CDR3nt: TGTGCCAGCAGCTCCCAAAGGGAGCAGTTCTTC
CDR3aa: CASSSQREQFF

v_gene: TRBV14
abundance: .
len: 16
j_gene: TRBJ2-3
d_gene: .
CDR3nt: TGTGCCAGCAGCCAAGAAAGAGGGGCTTTCACAGATACGCAGTATTTT
CDR3aa: CASSQERGAFTDTQYF

v_gene: TRBV7-2
abundance: .
len: 14
j_gene: TRBJ2-2
d_gene: .
CDR3nt: TGTGCCAGCAGCTTAGAGGCAGGCACCGGGGAGCTGTTTTTT
CDR3aa: CASSLEAGTGELFF

v_gene: TRBV29-1
abundance: few
len: 14
j_gene: TRBJ2-3
d_gene: TRBD2
CDR3nt: TGCAGCGCTGATCTTGGACTAGCGGGAGATACGCAGTATTTT
CDR3aa: CSADLGLAGDTQYF

v_gene: TRBV10-3
abundance: few
len: 13
j_gene: TRBJ1-2
d_gene: TRBD1
CDR3nt: TGTGCCATTCGACAGGGTGAAACTTGGGGCTACACCTTC
CDR3aa: CAIRQGETWGYTF

v_gene: TRBV4-1
abundance: many
len: 16
j_gene: TRBJ1-1
d_gene: TRBD1
CDR3nt: TGCGCCAGCAGCCAAGATTCGGCAGGGGGTCTCTCTGAAGCTTTCTTT
CDR3aa: CASSQDSAGGLSEAFF

v_gene: TRBV20-1
abundance: .
len: 13
j_gene: TRBJ1-2
d_gene: .
CDR3nt: TGCAGTGCTAGAGATCAACAGGGATACGGCTACACCTTC
CDR3aa: CSARDQQGYGYTF

v_gene: TRBV20-1
abundance: few
len: 15
j_gene: TRBJ2-3
d_gene: .
CDR3nt: TGCAGTGCTAGAGACCCGGGGGCTAGCACAGATACGCAGTATTTT
CDR3aa: CSARDPGASTDTQYF

v_gene: TRBV20-1
abundance: .
len: 12
j_gene: TRBJ1-1
d_gene: .
CDR3nt: TGCAGTGCTCTGACCTGGGGAACTGAAGCTTTCTTT
CDR3aa: CSALTWGTEAFF

v_gene: TRBV2
abundance: few
len: 15
j_gene: TRBJ1-5
d_gene: .
CDR3nt: TGTGCCAGCGTCTCGGACGATTATAGCAATCAGCCCCAGCATTTT
CDR3aa: CASVSDDYSNQPQHF

v_gene: TRBV5-6
abundance: few
len: 13
j_gene: TRBJ2-2
d_gene: TRBD2
CDR3nt: TGTGCCAGCCAAGGGACTAGCACCGGGGAGCTGTTTTTT
CDR3aa: CASQGTSTGELFF

v_gene: TRBV5-4
abundance: .
len: 15
j_gene: TRBJ2-2
d_gene: .
CDR3nt: TGTGCCAGCAGCTCACAGGGTAGGAACACCGGGGAGCTGTTTTTT
CDR3aa: CASSSQGRNTGELFF

v_gene: TRBV7-9
abundance: many
len: 17
j_gene: TRBJ2-7
d_gene: TRBD2
CDR3nt: TGTGCCAGCAGTTCTTTCCCGGGACTAGCGGGGGCCTACGAGCAGTACTTC
CDR3aa: CASSSFPGLAGAYEQYF

v_gene: TRBV6-5
abundance: few
len: 13
j_gene: TRBJ2-1
d_gene: .
CDR3nt: TGTGCCAGCAGTGCAGGGTCCCACAATGAGCAGTTCTTC
CDR3aa: CASSAGSHNEQFF

v_gene: TRBV28
abundance: few
len: 16
j_gene: TRBJ2-4
d_gene: .
CDR3nt: TGTGCCAGCAGTCGCCCCCCGCCGGTAGCCAAAAACATTCAGTACTTC
CDR3aa: CASSRPPPVAKNIQYF

v_gene: TRBV27
abundance: many
len: 16
j_gene: TRBJ2-7
d_gene: TRBD2
CDR3nt: TGTGCCAGCAGTTCTAAACCCCCCCCGGGGGGTCACGAGCAGTACTTC
CDR3aa: CASSSKPPPGGHEQYF

v_gene: TRBV7-9
abundance: many
len: 14
j_gene: TRBJ2-7
d_gene: .
CDR3nt: TGTGCCAGCAGCTTAGCGGGGAGCTCCTACGAGCAGTACTTC
CDR3aa: CASSLAGSSYEQYF

v_gene: TRBV9
abundance: few
len: 16
j_gene: TRBJ2-2
d_gene: TRBD2
CDR3nt: TGTGCCAGCAGCGCCCTAGCGGGAGGACTCACCGGGGAGCTGTTTTTT
CDR3aa: CASSALAGGLTGELFF

v_gene: TRBV20-1
abundance: .
len: 15
j_gene: TRBJ1-6
d_gene: .
CDR3nt: TGCAGTGCTAGAGATCAAGAAACCCCCCGATCACCCCTCCACTTT
CDR3aa: CSARDQETPRSPLHF